This T cell receptor (beta chain) was recovered during a study of blood T cell repertoires in COVID-19. Study summary: Samples taken during acute and convalescent COVID-19 were collected in the United States, Italy and Spain. From T cells, B-cell-depleted T cells, or PBMCs came the material, which was cDNA or gDNA.

J lost 10 bases, V lost 1 base, and 9 bases had no gene match. Germline assignment: CDR1 SGHRS and CDR2 YFSETQ. The CDR3 consists of 14 residues. In the source study's methods: Amplification with reference gene primers provided the estimates of nucleated cell counts. Repertoires were generated with immunoSEQ multiplex PCR, while TCRdb's copy carries only in-frame clones and drops some. That table supplies the V and J calls and clone size; D and trimming were determined from the DNA. There are 200,000 to 250,000 clones in the sample; roughly 86% occur only once, and roughly 2.5% lies in the top ten. This clone was picked up a small number of times.

The material sequenced was peripheral blood. This sequence originates from a woman aged 55 to 70 with acute or convalescent COVID-19. This chain connects TRBV5-1 to TRBJ1-1; 8 nucleotides match TRBD1. In nucleotides, the CDR3 is TGCGCCAGCAGCTTGTTCCCAGGACAGGGTGGAGCTTTCTTT. Translating it yields CASSLFPGQGGAFF.